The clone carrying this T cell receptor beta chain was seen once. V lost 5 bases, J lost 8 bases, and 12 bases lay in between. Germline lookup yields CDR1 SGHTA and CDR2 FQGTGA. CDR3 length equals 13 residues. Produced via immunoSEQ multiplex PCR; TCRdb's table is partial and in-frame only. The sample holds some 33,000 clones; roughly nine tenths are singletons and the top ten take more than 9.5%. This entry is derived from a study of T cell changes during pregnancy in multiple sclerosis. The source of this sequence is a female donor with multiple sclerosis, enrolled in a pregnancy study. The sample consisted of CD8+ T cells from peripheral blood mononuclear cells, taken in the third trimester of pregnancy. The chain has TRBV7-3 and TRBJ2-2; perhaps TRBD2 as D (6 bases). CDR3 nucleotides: TGTGCCAGCAGCACGGGACTCCAAGGGGAGCTGTTTTTT. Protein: CASSTGLQGELFF.